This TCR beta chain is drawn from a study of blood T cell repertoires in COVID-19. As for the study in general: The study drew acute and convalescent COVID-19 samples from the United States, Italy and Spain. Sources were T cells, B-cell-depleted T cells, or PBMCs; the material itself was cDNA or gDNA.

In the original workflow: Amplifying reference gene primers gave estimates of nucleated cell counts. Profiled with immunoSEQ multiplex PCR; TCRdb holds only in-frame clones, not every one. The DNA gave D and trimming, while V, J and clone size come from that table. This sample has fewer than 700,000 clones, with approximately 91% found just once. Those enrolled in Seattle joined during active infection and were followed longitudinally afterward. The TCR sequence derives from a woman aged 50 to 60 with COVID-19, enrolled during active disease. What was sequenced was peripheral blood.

The CDR3 region is CASSPQTENEKLFF. The DNA of the CDR3 is TGTGCCAGCAGCCCTCAGACAGAAAATGAAAAACTGTTTTTT. V is TRBV7-2 and J is TRBJ1-4, with D maybe TRBD1 (5 bases). V shed 5 bases and J shed 5 bases, with 12 bases lying between them. The CDR3 totals 14 residues. Germline values: CDR1 SGHTA, CDR2 FQGNSA. The full variable domain, its missing parts supplied by reference TRBV7-2 and TRBJ1-4, is GAGVSQSPSNKVTEKGKDVELRCDPISGHTALYWYRQSLGQGLEFLIYFQGNSAPDKSGLPSDRFSAERTGGSVSTLTIQRTQQEDSAVYLCASSPQTENEKLFFGSGTQLSVL.